What follows is one TCR beta chain and its context. Only in-frame clones appear in the TCRdb table, and some are missing; sequencing was by immunoSEQ multiplex PCR. The sample gives under 70,000 clones, 85% of which show up once; roughly 3.9% is in the top ten. These data belong to a study of OX40 agonist ivuxolimab in advanced cancers. Germline values: CDR1 SGHTA, CDR2 FQGTGA. J was trimmed by 6 bases and V by 4 bases; bases with no gene match: 5. The CDR3 has 15 residues. The clonotype was recovered from an adult with an advanced solid tumor such as melanoma, head and neck, liver or kidney cancer. This chain connects TRBV7-3 to TRBJ2-1; 11 bases match TRBD2. The sample was CD4+ or CD8+ T cells sorted from blood, taken in a trial of the OX40 agonist ivuxolimab. Written as DNA, the CDR3 is TGTGCCAGCAGCTCGTTAGCGGGGGGGCCCAATGAGCAGTTCTTC. It is translated as CASSSLAGGPNEQFF.